This T cell receptor (beta chain) stems from a study of cytomegalovirus exposure and HLA in healthy donors. Whole-study results and caveats: Evidence from a later analysis indicated that most CMV-associated TCR beta chains looked HLA-restricted. Overall, approximately 150 TCR beta chains were annotated as cytomegalovirus-associated. Previous analysis showed most TCR beta V segments were productive about 90% or about 30% of the time.

The J segment lost 3 bases and the V segment lost 5 bases, leaving 6 bases of the junction unmatched. The germline gives CDR1 SEHNR, CDR2 FQNEAQ (reference sequence). The CDR3 has 14 amino acids. The count of this clone is one. The antigen remains undetermined. Donors consisted of healthy bone marrow donors. Use of 60 Vbeta and 13 Jbeta primers characterized the PCR. TCRdb's copy holds only in-frame clones and misses some; the assay was immunoSEQ multiplex PCR. Among about 180,000 clones listed, less than 85% were seen once. The material sequenced was PBMCs. The gene calls are TRBV7-9 and TRBJ2-7, with 8 bases lining up with TRBD1. The clonotype originates from a young man in good health and CMV-seronegative. The CDR3 nucleotides are TGTGCCAGCAGCGCCCGACAGGGGAGCTACGAGCAGTACTTC. It specifies CASSARQGSYEQYF.